The next 26 T cell receptor beta chains were all read from a single sample in a study of glioma-infiltrating T cells (dated by TCRdb to 2016 to 2018). For sequencing, an Illumina MiSeq was employed. TCR alpha and beta CDR3 regions were amplified with the iRepertoire nested amplicon-rescue multiplex PCR (arm-PCR) platform from RNA. TCRdb's own reprocessing of the public reads used fastp at Q25 and MiXCR and kept productive beta chains. Rows are unified per CDR3 protein, each entry keeping the most common DNA and genes. The sample yields 100,000 to 150,000 distinct CDR3 sequences; approximately 25% were counted once. Roughly 15% of the sample lies in the top ten. The sample was glioma tissue, nonneoplastic brain tissue, or PBMCs (not recorded which). The receptors here all came from a human donor with low-grade glioma or glioblastoma, undergoing nonglioma brain surgery, or in good health (not recorded which).

This clonotype was detected many times. The chain has TRBV2 and TRBJ1-1; D might be TRBD1 (6 bases). V lost 7 bases, J lost 0 bases, and 18 bases lay in between. From germline, CDR1 is SNHLY and CDR2 FYNNEI. This CDR3 is built from 16 residues. The CDR3 protein is CASNPGQQRMNTEAFF. As DNA, the CDR3 is TGTGCCAGCAACCCGGGACAACAGCGGATGAACACTGAAGCTTTCTTT. The full variable domain, its missing parts supplied by reference TRBV2 and TRBJ1-1, is EPEVTQTPSHQVTQMGQEVILRCVPISNHLYFYWYRQILGQKVEFLVSFYNNEISEKSEIFDDQFSVERPDGSNFTLKIRSTKLEDSAMYFCASNPGQQRMNTEAFFGQGTRLTVV.

This clonotype was observed at least ten times. The V and J genes are TRBV19 and TRBJ2-1; no reliable D call. From germline, CDR1 is LNHDA and CDR2 SQIVND (reference sequence). Trimming took off 6 bases at V and 10 bases at J, with 10 bases between the two ends. This CDR3 spans 11 amino acids. The CDR3 loop reads CASRVDIEQFF. The CDR3 DNA is TGTGCCAGTAGGGTTGACATAGAGCAGTTCTTC.

The chain joins TRBV7-6 to TRBJ1-3; D unresolved. This CDR3 is built from 16 residues. CDR1 is SGHVS and CDR2 is FNYEAQ in the germline V gene. V was pared by 6 bases and J by 4 bases, with 19 bases between. CDR3 sequence (DNA): TGTGCCAGCAGACGGACCTATTCTGCGACGGGAAACACCATATATTTT. Its protein product is CASRRTYSATGNTIYF.

This clonotype has a count of ten or more. J is TRBJ2-1 and V is TRBV18; TRBD2 aligns across 10 bases. V shed 6 bases and J 8 bases; nucleotides not matched to a gene: 10. The CDR3 covers 15 residues. Germline CDR1 KGHSH, CDR2 LQKENI. The CDR3 DNA reads TGTGCCAGCTCGTCAACTAGCGGGAACGGCTATGAGCAGTTCTTC. Encoded protein: CASSSTSGNGYEQFF.

On this clonotype itself: A junction end diverges from the germline sequence, so it may reflect a read error. The gene calls are TRBV6-2 or TRBV6-3 and TRBJ2-7; 7 nucleotides match TRBD1. The CDR3 totals 15 residues. Germline V gene data show CDR1 as MNHEY and CDR2 as SVGEGT. For the CDR3, the DNA is TGTGCCGGCAGTCAGACCGGGACAGCCCTCTACGAGCAGTGCTTC. Translation gives CAGSQTGTALYEQCF.

This clonotype has ten or more counts. The CDR3 protein is CASSPSAANPDQPQHF. CDR3 DNA sequence: TGTGCCAGCAGCCCCTCCGCAGCTAACCCCGATCAGCCCCAGCATTTT. The chain uses TRBV3-1 and TRBJ1-5; unclear D gene. Germline CDR1 LGHDT, CDR2 YNNKEL (reference sequence). V was pared by 4 bases and J by 5 bases, with 18 bases between. This CDR3 spans 16 amino acids. Complete variable domain (other parts from reference TRBV3-1 and TRBJ1-5): DTAVSQTPKYLVTQMGNDKSIKCEQNLGHDTMYWYKQDSKKFLKIMFSYNNKELIINETVPNRFSPKSPDKAHLNLHINSLELGDSAVYFCASSPSAANPDQPQHFGDGTRLSIL.

This clonotype was picked up many times. The V and J genes are TRBV11-2 and TRBJ2-3; 7 bases match TRBD2. Germline-derived CDR1 and CDR2 are SGHAT and FQNNGV. Trimming removed 8 bases from V and 1 base from J; junction bases left unmatched: 18. CDR3 length: 18 residues. CDR3 nucleotides: TGTGCCAGCGCCCCCCTGGCGGGAGAAGGGAAGGGCACAGATACGCAGTATTTT. This codes for CASAPLAGEGKGTDTQYF.

This clonotype was recorded at least ten times. The J gene is TRBJ2-7, the V gene TRBV27, with 12 bases fitting TRBD2. The germline V gene has CDR1 MNHEY and CDR2 SMNVEV (reference sequence). V lost 5 bases, J lost 3 bases, and 8 bases stayed unmatched. CDR3 size: 16 residues. The CDR3 coding sequence is TGTGCCAGCAGTACCAGACTAGCGGGAGTCCTCTACGAGCAGTACTTC. The encoded protein is CASSTRLAGVLYEQYF.

In its sample, this clonotype was seen many times. The rearrangement uses TRBV4-3 and TRBJ2-7; D is ambiguous. This CDR3 has 13 amino acids. Trimming stripped 1 base from V and 1 base from J, with 5 bases between. Germline lookup yields CDR1 LGHNA and CDR2 YSLEER. Written as DNA, the CDR3 is TGCGCCAGCAGCCAAGGTTTGTCCTACGAGCAGTACTTC. Its protein is CASSQGLSYEQYF.

This clonotype has a count of ten or more. The DNA for the CDR3 is TGTGCCAGCAGTTTCTCTAGCGGAACCTCCTACAATGAGCAGTTCTTC. Translation: CASSFSSGTSYNEQFF. V gene TRBV27 combines with J gene TRBJ2-1, with 7 positions matching TRBD2. Germline values: CDR1 MNHEY, CDR2 SMNVEV (reference sequence). Germline trimming cut 3 bases from V and 0 bases from J; bases unmatched to any gene: 5. The CDR3 spans 16 residues.

Comments on this clonotype: A much more abundant neighbour one base away suggests this may be a read error. The J gene is TRBJ2-3, the V gene TRBV11-2; 11 positions match TRBD2. This CDR3 comprises 16 residues. Germline V lookup: CDR1 SGHAT, CDR2 FQNNGV. The ends lost 4 bases at V and 7 bases at J; junction bases unmatched: 10. For the CDR3, the DNA is TGTGCCAGCAGCTACAGACTAGCGGGAATAAAATATACGCAGTATTTT. Translating gives CASSYRLAGIKYTQYF.

In its sample, this clonotype was seen many times. The chain employs TRBV4-2 and TRBJ2-1; D might be TRBD2 (5 bases). CDR1 is LGHNA and CDR2 is YNFKEQ in the germline V gene. V was shortened by 4 bases and J by 3 bases, with 13 bases between the two germline ends. The CDR3 is made up of 15 amino acids. The CDR3 nucleotides read TGTGCCAGCAGCCCGGACTCACTCTACTACAATGAGCAGTTCTTC. This gives the protein CASSPDSLYYNEQFF.

This clonotype was seen many times. V and J are TRBV7-2 and TRBJ1-5; D is possibly TRBD1 (5 bases). Germline V CDR1 and CDR2: SGHTA, FQGNSA. With 5 bases removed from V and 1 base from J, the gap between germline ends came to 12 bases. There are 15 residues in the CDR3. CDR3 amino acids: CASSERWGSNQPQHF. CDR3 DNA sequence: TGTGCCAGCAGCGAACGGTGGGGGAGCAATCAGCCCCAGCATTTT.

This clonotype has ten or more counts. V and J are TRBV4-1 and TRBJ1-1; unclear D gene. This CDR3 region has 14 residues. Germline CDR1 MGHRA, CDR2 YSYEKL. The germline V and J ends were trimmed by 0 bases and 4 bases, with 9 bases remaining between them. The CDR3: CASSQDPQSTEAFF. CDR3 in DNA: TGCGCCAGCAGCCAAGATCCACAGAGCACTGAAGCTTTCTTT.

This clonotype was observed many times. The gene calls are TRBV20-1 and TRBJ2-7, with a weak D call TRBD1 (6 bases). The CDR3 has 13 amino acids. V was shortened by 6 bases and J by 0 bases, with 12 bases between the two germline ends. Germline CDR1 reads DFQATT; CDR2 reads SNEGSKA (reference sequence). CDR3 amino acids: CSAPRDNSYEQYF. In DNA form, the CDR3 reads TGCAGTGCCCCCCGGGACAACTCCTACGAGCAGTACTTC.

This clonotype appeared many times. A read error may explain this, as a much larger clone is one base away. This rearrangement joins TRBV25-1 to TRBJ2-7, with 7 bases that match TRBD1. CDR1 and CDR2 from the germline V gene are MGHDK and SYGVNS. The CDR3 contains 14 residues. V was clipped by 5 bases and J by 1 base; unmatched bases: 5. Here the CDR3 reads CASSLPGQSYEQYF. DNA for the CDR3: TGTGCCAGCAGTCTCCCGGGACAGTCCTACGAGCAGTACTTC.

The sample holds many counts of this clonotype. The chain couples TRBV6-1 to TRBJ1-2, with 9 bases identical to TRBD1. This CDR3 spans 15 amino acids. Germline lookup yields CDR1 MNHNS and CDR2 SASEGT. The V gene end was trimmed by 5 bases and the J gene end by 8 bases; junction bases not matched to a gene: 12. CDR3 amino acids: CASSYYTGGGEGYTF. CDR3 in DNA: TGTGCCAGCAGTTATTATACAGGGGGCGGAGAGGGCTACACCTTC.

The sample holds many counts of this clonotype. The J gene is TRBJ2-3, the V gene TRBV6-2 or TRBV6-3, with 9 nucleotides matching TRBD1. After removal of 2 bases from V and 5 bases from J, the junction contained 11 bases not matched to a gene. Germline CDR1 is MNHEY and CDR2 is SVGEGT. This CDR3 is 17 amino acids long. The CDR3 nucleotides are TGTGCCAGCAGTTACACTACAGGGGGCCCGAAGAGAGATACGCAGTATTTT. It codes for CASSYTTGGPKRDTQYF.

The chain links TRBV7-9 to TRBJ2-1; 7 bases line up with TRBD2. J was trimmed by 3 bases and V by 8 bases; bases with no gene match: 13. CDR1 SEHNR and CDR2 FQNEAQ come from the germline V gene (reference sequence). This CDR3 has 16 amino acids. The CDR3 region has the DNA TGTGCCAGCGGCCCTTCCTACGCGGGGGTCTACAATGAGCAGTTCTTC. Its protein is CASGPSYAGVYNEQFF.

About this clonotype itself: Since a much larger clone is just one base distant, this may be a read error. This chain links TRBV4-1 with TRBJ1-2, with 7 bases matching TRBD1. Trimming cost V 1 base and J 7 bases; bases outside gene matches: 9. Germline CDR1 reads MGHRA; CDR2 reads YSYEKL. The CDR3 is made up of 15 amino acids. The CDR3 protein is CASSQADRDVCGYTF. CDR3 in DNA: TGCGCCAGCAGCCAAGCCGACAGGGACGTCTGTGGCTACACCTTC.

There are a few counts of this clonotype. The V call is TRBV5-1, the J call TRBJ1-5; D gene unclear. The V end was cut by 3 bases, the J end by 5 bases, with 9 bases between. This CDR3 is built from 13 residues. Germline assignment: CDR1 SGHRS and CDR2 YFSETQ. CDR3 residues: CASSSGVDQPQHF. The CDR3 DNA follows: TGCGCCAGCAGCTCGGGAGTCGATCAGCCCCAGCATTTT.

This clonotype was observed at least ten times. The DNA for the CDR3 is TGCAGCGAGCGGACACTCTACAATGAGCAGTTCTTC. Translated, it gives CSERTLYNEQFF. The V call is TRBV29-1, the J call TRBJ2-1; D could derive from TRBD1 or TRBD2 (5 bases each). The CDR3 is 12 amino acids. Germline loops: CDR1 SQVTM, CDR2 ANQGSEA. V was cut by 7 bases and J by 3 bases, with 10 bases left in between.

The chain links TRBV4-1 to TRBJ2-2; D gene ambiguous. Germline lookup yields CDR1 MGHRA and CDR2 YSYEKL. The CDR3 is 16 residues long. V shed 0 bases and J shed 0 bases, with 8 bases lying between them. CDR3 in amino acids: CASSQEEGPNTGELFF. The CDR3 nucleotides read TGCGCCAGCAGCCAAGAAGAAGGCCCGAACACCGGGGAGCTGTTTTTT.

The table lists this clonotype with many counts. The V call is TRBV2, the J call TRBJ2-5; TRBD2 agrees at 8 bases. This CDR3 is built from 15 residues. Germline CDR1 and CDR2: SNHLY and FYNNEI. Trimming removed 2 bases from V and 2 bases from J; junction bases left unmatched: 4. CDR3 nucleotide sequence: TGTGCCAGCAGTGAAATACTAGCGGTGCAAGAGACCCAGTACTTC. It is translated as CASSEILAVQETQYF.

The J gene is TRBJ2-7, the V gene TRBV7-2; 9 positions agree with TRBD2. The V gene's germline CDR1 is SGHTA and CDR2 FQGNSA. The CDR3 is 15 residues long. The ends lost 5 bases at V and 2 bases at J; junction bases unmatched: 7. This chain's CDR3 is CASSPFAGGPYEQYF. The DNA of the CDR3 is TGTGCCAGCAGCCCCTTCGCGGGAGGGCCCTACGAGCAGTACTTC.

In this sample, this clonotype turned up many times. The chain is built from TRBV20-1 and TRBJ1-1; D is unclear. The germline V and J ends were trimmed by 1 base and 0 bases, with 15 bases remaining between them. CDR3 length: 16 residues. CDR1 is DFQATT, CDR2 SNEGSKA, per germline (reference sequence). The DNA for the CDR3 is TGCAGTGCTAGAGGGCGCACAGCACTACTGAACACTGAAGCTTTCTTT. This codes for CSARGRTALLNTEAFF.